A single sample is the source of the 6 T cell receptor beta chains below, sequenced in a study of response to subunit inactivated influenza vaccine (dated by TCRdb to about 2018). Library method: RT-PCR. Sequenced using an Illumina HiSeq 2500. The public sequencing data were trimmed at Q25 with fastp and processed into clonotypes with MiXCR by TCRdb, which kept only in-frame beta chains. Rows with a matching CDR3 protein are joined into one entry that keeps the most common DNA and genes. Present in this sample are 750,000 to 850,000 distinct CDR3 sequences, approximately 18% of which were seen just once. Approximately 11% of the sample rests with the top ten. The specimen comprised PBMCs from blood, sampled more than 4 days after vaccination. These receptors were collected from a man between 45 and 60 years old who received an inactivated influenza vaccine. Donor details come from another sample of the same person, matched by shared clones.

The CDR3 is CATSDLLDSNNEQFF. CDR3 DNA: TGTGCCACCAGTGATCTCCTGGACAGCAACAATGAGCAGTTCTTC. The chain has TRBV24-1 and TRBJ2-1; D is perhaps TRBD1 (6 bases). Trimming stripped 3 bases from V and 5 bases from J, with 13 bases between. The CDR3 has 15 amino acids. The V gene's germline CDR1 is KGHDR and CDR2 SFDVKD.

The gene calls are TRBV20-1 and TRBJ2-5; 7 nucleotides line up with TRBD1. V trimming: 2 bases; J trimming: 1 base; junction bases outside the gene matches: 7. This CDR3 is 15 amino acids long. Looked up from germline, CDR1 is DFQATT and CDR2 is SNEGSKA (reference sequence). CDR3 sequence: CSARFPGQAQETQYF. The CDR3 coding sequence is TGCAGTGCTAGATTTCCAGGACAGGCCCAAGAGACCCAGTACTTC.

Comments on this clonotype: This may be a read error, as it is one base from a much larger clone. The chain links TRBV11-2 to TRBJ2-3; D uncertain. The CDR3 extends over 13 amino acids. Germline V CDR1 and CDR2: SGHAT, FQNNGV. Trimming took off 5 bases at V and 0 bases at J, with 6 bases between the two ends. Written as DNA, the CDR3 is TGTGCCAGCAGCATCTCTAGCACAGATACGCAGTATTTT. It is translated as CASSISSTDTQYF.

This clonotype was observed a handful of times. J is TRBJ2-7 and V is TRBV5-6; D is unclear. Germline V gives CDR1 SGHDT, CDR2 YYEEEE. Trimming took off 1 base at V and 6 bases at J, with 8 bases between the two ends. The CDR3 spans 12 residues. In DNA, the CDR3 is TGTGCCAGCAGCTTGAGTGTGGGCGAGCAGTACTTC. Translating gives CASSLSVGEQYF.

This clonotype showed up many times. This chain uses TRBV29-1 with TRBJ2-6; D call uncertain. Germline V gene lookup returns CDR1 SQVTM and CDR2 ANQGSEA. This CDR3 spans 16 amino acids. V was trimmed by 6 bases and J by 0 bases, leaving 15 bases between them. The CDR3 loop reads CSVALTVSSGANVLTF. The CDR3 DNA reads as TGCAGCGTCGCACTCACAGTGAGCTCTGGGGCCAACGTCCTGACTTTC.

The CDR3 region is CASSFAPAGTGGNEQFF. CDR3 nucleotides: TGTGCCAGCAGTTTCGCCCCCGCCGGGACAGGGGGGAATGAGCAGTTCTTC. This chain links TRBV6-2 or TRBV6-3 with TRBJ2-1, with 11 bases matching TRBD1. The CDR3 spans 17 residues. The V segment lost 4 bases and the J segment 7 bases; nucleotides outside the gene matches: 12. Germline V gene lookup returns CDR1 MNHEY and CDR2 SVGEGT.